This T cell receptor (beta chain) was found in a study of T cell responses to AZD1222 COVID-19 vaccine. Some clones are missing from TCRdb's copy, which holds only in-frame ones; the method was immunoSEQ multiplex PCR. The sample has some 85,000 clones; 91% are singletons. This CDR3 has 14 residues. V lost 4 bases and J lost 2; bases outside the gene matches: 3. Germline CDR1 and CDR2: ENHRY and SYGVKD. General study findings and limits: Clonal diversity was possibly underestimated, and white British individuals and females predominated among donors.

Of note for this clone: Its antigen remains unknown.

The source of this sequence is an adult in good health. V usage is TRBV10-3 and J usage is TRBJ2-7; TRBD1 matches at 9 bases. The starting material was peripheral blood, obtained on day 0 of AZD1222 vaccination. The CDR3 protein is CAISGTGGTYEQYF. CDR3 nucleotide sequence: TGTGCCATCAGTGGAACAGGGGGCACCTACGAGCAGTACTTC.